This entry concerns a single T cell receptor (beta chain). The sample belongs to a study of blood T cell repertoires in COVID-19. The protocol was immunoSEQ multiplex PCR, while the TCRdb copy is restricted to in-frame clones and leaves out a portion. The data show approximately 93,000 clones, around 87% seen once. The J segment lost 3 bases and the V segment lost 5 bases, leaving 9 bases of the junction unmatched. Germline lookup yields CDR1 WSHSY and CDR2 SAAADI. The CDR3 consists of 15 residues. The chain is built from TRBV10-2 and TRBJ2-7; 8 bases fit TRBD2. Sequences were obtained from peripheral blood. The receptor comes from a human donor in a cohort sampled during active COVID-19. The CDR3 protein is CASSLDGRADYEQYF. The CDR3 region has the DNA TGCGCCAGCAGTTTGGACGGGAGGGCCGACTACGAGCAGTACTTC.